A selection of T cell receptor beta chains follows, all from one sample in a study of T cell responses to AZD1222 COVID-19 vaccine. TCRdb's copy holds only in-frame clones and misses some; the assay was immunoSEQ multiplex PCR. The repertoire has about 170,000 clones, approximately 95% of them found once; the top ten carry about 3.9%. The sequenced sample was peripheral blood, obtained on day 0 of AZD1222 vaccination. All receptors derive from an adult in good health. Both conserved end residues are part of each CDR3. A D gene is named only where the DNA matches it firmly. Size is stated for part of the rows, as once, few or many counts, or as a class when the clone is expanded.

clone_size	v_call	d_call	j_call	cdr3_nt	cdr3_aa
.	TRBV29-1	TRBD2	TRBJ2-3	TGCAGCGTAGCGGGAGGGGTCACAGATACGCAGTATTTT	CSVAGGVTDTQYF
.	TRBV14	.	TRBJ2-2	TGTGCCAGCAGCAGTACGACAGTGAACACCGGGGAGCTGTTTTTT	CASSSTTVNTGELFF
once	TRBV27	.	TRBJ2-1	TGTGCCAGCAGTTTCGGTAATGAGCAGTTCTTC	CASSFGNEQFF
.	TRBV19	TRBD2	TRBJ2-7	TGTGCCACCGGAGCGGGGGAAAGCTCCTACGAGCAGTACTTC	CATGAGESSYEQYF
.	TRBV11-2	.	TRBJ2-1	TGTGCCAGCAGCTTAGCCCCCGGAAATGAGCAGTTCTTC	CASSLAPGNEQFF
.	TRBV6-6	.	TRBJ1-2	TGTGCCAGCAGTTACTCAGACAACTATGGCTACACCTTC	CASSYSDNYGYTF
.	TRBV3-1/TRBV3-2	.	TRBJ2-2	TGTGCCAGCAAGGAGAACACCGGGGAGCTGTTTTTT	CASKENTGELFF
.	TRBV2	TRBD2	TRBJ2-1	TGTGCCAGCAGTGAAAGAGCGGGAACTAGCTCCTACAATGAGCAGTTCTTC	CASSERAGTSSYNEQFF
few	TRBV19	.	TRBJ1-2	TGTGCCAGTAGTATAGTTAGTTCCGGGGGCAAAGGCTACACCTTC	CASSIVSSGGKGYTF
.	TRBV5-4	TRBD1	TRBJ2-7	TGTGCCAGCAGCCTCGACAGGGGGGGACCTCGGGAGCAGTACTTC	CASSLDRGGPREQYF
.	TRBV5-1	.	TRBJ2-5	TGCGCCAGCAGCTTGTATAGGGACGAGACCCAGTACTTC	CASSLYRDETQYF
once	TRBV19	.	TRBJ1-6	TGTGCCAGTAGTATAGGCGTCGAAACTTATAATTCACCCCTCCACTTT	CASSIGVETYNSPLHF
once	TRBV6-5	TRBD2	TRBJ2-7	TGTGCCAGCAGTTCCGGGACTAGCGGGAGGTCCTACGAGCAGTACTTC	CASSSGTSGRSYEQYF
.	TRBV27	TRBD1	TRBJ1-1	TGTGCCAGCAGTTCTAGACAGGGGGCCACTGAAGCTTTCTTT	CASSSRQGATEAFF
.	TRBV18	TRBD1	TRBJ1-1	TGTGCCAGCTCACCCGGGGACAGATTAGCTTTCTTT	CASSPGDRLAFF
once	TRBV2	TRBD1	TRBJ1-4	TGTGCCAGCCGCGACAGGGGAAGACAACAAGTATGGGAAAAACTGTTTTTT	CASRDRGRQQVWEKLFF
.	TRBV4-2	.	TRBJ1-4	TGTGCCAGCAGCCAAGTCGTTAGCGGGGTGTTGGATGAAAAACTGTTTTTT	CASSQVVSGVLDEKLFF
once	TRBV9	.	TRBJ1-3	TGTGCCAGCAGCGTACACCTAGGGCTCTCTGGAAACACCATATATTTT	CASSVHLGLSGNTIYF
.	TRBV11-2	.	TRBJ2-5	TGTGCCAGCAGCTTCGCAACCGGGGGGCAGACGGAGACCCAGTACTTC	CASSFATGGQTETQYF
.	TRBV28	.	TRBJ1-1	TGTGCCAGCTGCACAGGGACGACCCAGGCTTTCTTT	CASCTGTTQAFF
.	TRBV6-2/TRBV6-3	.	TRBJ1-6	TGTGCCAGCAGTTACCCGGGGCCTTTGATTCCCCTCCACTTT	CASSYPGPLIPLHF
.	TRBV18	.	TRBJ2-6	TGTGCCAGCTCACCACCTGGGAGCATGGGTGGGGCCAACGTCCTGACTTTC	CASSPPGSMGGANVLTF
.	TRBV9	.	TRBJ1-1	TGTGCCAGCAGCGTAGCCTCCTGGGCGAATAGTGAAGCTTTCTTT	CASSVASWANSEAFF
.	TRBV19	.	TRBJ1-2	TGTGCCAGTAGCCCGCCGCTGCGGGGCTACACCTTC	CASSPPLRGYTF
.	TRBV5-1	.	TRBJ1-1	TGCGCCAGCAGCCCGGTTCGACGGGGCACTGAAGCTTTCTTT	CASSPVRRGTEAFF
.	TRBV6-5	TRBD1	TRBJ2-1	TGTGCCAGCAGTTACGACAGGGGACCCTACAATGAGCAGTTCTTC	CASSYDRGPYNEQFF
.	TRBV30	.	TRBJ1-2	TGTGCCTGGTGGGACGGCCTTCTTATCTCCACCTTC	CAWWDGLLISTF
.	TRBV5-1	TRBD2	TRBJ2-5	TGCGCCAGCAGCCGGCTAGCGGGGGGGCTAGAGACCCAGTACTTC	CASSRLAGGLETQYF
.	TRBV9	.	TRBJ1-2	TGTGCCAGCACGGACAGATCTAACTATGGCTACACCTTC	CASTDRSNYGYTF
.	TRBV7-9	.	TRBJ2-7	TGTGCCAGCAGCCCAGGACAGCGGTACGAGCAGTACTTC	CASSPGQRYEQYF
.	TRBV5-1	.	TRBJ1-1	TGCGCCAGCAGCTTTGCGGAAAGACAGAACACTGAAGCTTTCTTT	CASSFAERQNTEAFF
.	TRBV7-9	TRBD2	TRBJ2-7	TGTGCCAGCAGCAAAATAGCGGGAGTGTCCACCTACGAGCAGTACTTC	CASSKIAGVSTYEQYF
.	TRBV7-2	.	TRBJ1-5	TGTGCCAGCAGCTTAGGACGGCTTTGGAATCAGCCCCAGCATTTT	CASSLGRLWNQPQHF
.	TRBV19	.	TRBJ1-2	TGTGCCAGTAGTACTTTTTCACCCCATGGCTACACCTTC	CASSTFSPHGYTF
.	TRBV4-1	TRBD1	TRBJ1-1	TGCGCCAGCAGCCAAATCCGGGACAGTCTTACCACTGAAGCTTTCTTT	CASSQIRDSLTTEAFF
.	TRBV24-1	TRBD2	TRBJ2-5	TGTGCCACCGGGGTTAGGAGCGGGGGAGCAGAGACCCAGTACTTC	CATGVRSGGAETQYF
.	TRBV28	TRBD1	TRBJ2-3	TGTGCCAGCAGCCCAACAGGGGGATGGACAGATACGCAGTATTTT	CASSPTGGWTDTQYF
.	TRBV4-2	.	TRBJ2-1	TGTGCCAGCAGCCAAGATTACAAAACCCCAAACAATGAGCAGTTCTTC	CASSQDYKTPNNEQFF
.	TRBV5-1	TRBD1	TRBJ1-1	TGCGCCAGCACCCGGGGGCCGGGACAGGGGTTCACGGGCACTGAAGCTTTCTTT	CASTRGPGQGFTGTEAFF
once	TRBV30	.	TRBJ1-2	TGTGCCTGGAGTATCACAGGTTACTATGGCTACACCTTC	CAWSITGYYGYTF
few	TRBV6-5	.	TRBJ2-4	TGTGCCAGCATGCTGTCGGGGGCCAAAAACATTCAGTACTTC	CASMLSGAKNIQYF
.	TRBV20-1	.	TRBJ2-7	TGCAGTGCTAGTCTGGGAACCGGGGAGCAGTACTTC	CSASLGTGEQYF
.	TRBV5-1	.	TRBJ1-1	TGCGCCAGCAGCTTGGCGTCCATGAACACTGAAGCTTTCTTT	CASSLASMNTEAFF
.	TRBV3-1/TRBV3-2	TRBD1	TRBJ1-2	TGTGCCAGCATGGACAGGGGAAGTTATGGCTACACCTTC	CASMDRGSYGYTF
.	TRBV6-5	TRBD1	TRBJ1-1	TGTGCCACCCGAACAGGGGGTTGGCAGACTGAAGCTTTCTTT	CATRTGGWQTEAFF
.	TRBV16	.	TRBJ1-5	TGTGCCAGCAGCCAATCGGGGCAGGGTGGGAATCAGCCCCAGCATTTT	CASSQSGQGGNQPQHF
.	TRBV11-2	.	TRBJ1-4	TGTGCCAGCAGCTTAGGGGGGGAAAAACTGTTTTTT	CASSLGGEKLFF
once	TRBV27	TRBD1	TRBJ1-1	TGTGCCAGCAGTCCGTACACAGGGGGCGACGGAGCTTTCTTT	CASSPYTGGDGAFF
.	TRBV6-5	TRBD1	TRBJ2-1	TGTGCCAGCAGTCGACAGGGCGATGAGCAGTTCTTC	CASSRQGDEQFF
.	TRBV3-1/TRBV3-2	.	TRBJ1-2	TGTGCCAGCAGCCCTCGTCGGTGGGACTATGGCTACACCTTC	CASSPRRWDYGYTF
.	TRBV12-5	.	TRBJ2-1	TGTGCTAGTGGTTTGTTGGGGGCCCCCCACAATGAGCAGTTCTTC	CASGLLGAPHNEQFF
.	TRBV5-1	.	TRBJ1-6	TGCGCCAGCAGCTTGGTCCGGGGATATAATTCACCCCTCCACTTT	CASSLVRGYNSPLHF